Each of the 32 T cell receptor beta chains below was sequenced from the same sample in a study of OX40 agonist ivuxolimab in advanced cancers. The repertoire was sequenced with immunoSEQ multiplex PCR; TCRdb's copy has only in-frame clones and lacks some. The data contain about 69,000 clones, about four fifths of them singletons. The starting material was CD4+ or CD8+ T cells sorted from blood, obtained in a trial of the OX40 agonist ivuxolimab. The receptors shown here come from an adult with an advanced solid tumor such as melanoma, head and neck, liver or kidney cancer.

V is TRBV15 and J is TRBJ1-3, with a tentative D call TRBD1 (5 bases). Germline loops: CDR1 LNHNV, CDR2 YYDKDF (reference sequence). This CDR3 contains 15 residues. Between the trimmed V and J ends, which lost 1 base and 4 bases, there was a span of 11 bases. DNA of the CDR3: TGTGCCACCAGCAGAGCCAGGGAGTCAGGAAACACCATATATTTT. Its translation is CATSRARESGNTIYF. Full variable domain (missing parts from reference TRBV15 and TRBJ1-3): DAMVIQNPRYQVTQFGKPVTLSCSQTLNHNVMYWYQQKSSQAPKLLFHYYDKDFNNEADTPDNFQSRRPNTSFCFLDIRSPGLGDTAMYLCATSRARESGNTIYFGEGSWLTVV.

V and J are TRBV2 and TRBJ1-5, with D unclear. This CDR3 comprises 12 residues. Trimming removed 8 bases from V and 11 bases from J, with 16 bases in between. CDR1 and CDR2 (germline): SNHLY, FYNNEI. The CDR3 DNA follows: TGTGCCAGCGGGCAGAACAATGGAGCCCAGCATTTT. Its protein is CASGQNNGAQHF.

This sequence joins TRBV6-6 and TRBJ2-4, with a possible D match to TRBD1 (6 bases). CDR3 size: 14 residues. Between the trimmed V and J ends, which lost 5 bases and 5 bases, there was a span of 13 bases. Germline values: CDR1 MNHNY, CDR2 SVGAGI (reference sequence). For the CDR3, the DNA is TGTGCCAGCAGTCCGAACGGACAGCAAAACATTCAGTACTTC. Protein sequence: CASSPNGQQNIQYF.

The chain links TRBV6-6 to TRBJ1-4; the match to TRBD1 covers 7 bases. V dropped 7 bases and J dropped 2; count of bases not matched to a gene: 4. From germline, CDR1 is MNHNY and CDR2 SVGAGI (reference sequence). This CDR3 contains 14 residues. CDR3 nucleotides: TGTGCCAGCACCCAGGGACAGACTAATGAAAAACTGTTTTTT. Amino acid sequence: CASTQGQTNEKLFF.

The CDR3 sequence is CASSPGLGNPLPYF. The CDR3 DNA sequence: TGTGCCAGCAGCCCAGGTTTGGGAAACCCCCTTCCGTACTTC. V and J are TRBV11-2 and TRBJ2-7; D gene uncertain. This CDR3 has 14 amino acids. V shed 5 bases and J shed 12 bases, with 23 bases lying between them. CDR1 is SGHAT and CDR2 is FQNNGV in the germline V gene.

The chain recombines TRBV10-3 with TRBJ1-2; D ambiguous. V dropped 0 bases and J dropped 0 bases, with 5 bases sitting between them. The CDR3 extends over 14 amino acids. Per germline, CDR1 ENHRY and CDR2 SYGVKD. CDR3 nucleotide sequence: TGTGCCATCAGTGAGTCGGCAGCTAACTATGGCTACACCTTC. Translation: CAISESAANYGYTF.

The chain combines TRBV28 with TRBJ2-1; weak D call: TRBD2 (6 bases). The germline CDR1 and CDR2 sequences are MDHEN and SYDVKM. V lost 6 bases to trimming and J lost 2 bases, with 14 bases between them. The CDR3 loop spans 15 amino acids. The CDR3 DNA sequence: TGTGCCAGCAGCTCCTGGGGCGGGGCCTACAATGAGCAGTTCTTC. It codes for CASSSWGGAYNEQFF.

This clone was seen a handful of times. V usage is TRBV11-3 and J usage is TRBJ1-3, with D possibly TRBD1 on 6 matching bases. CDR1 and CDR2 (germline): SGHNT, YENEEA. This CDR3 region has 15 residues. V was clipped by 5 bases and J by 0 bases, with 11 bases between them. The CDR3 loop reads CASSPDSRSGNTIYF. Written as DNA, the CDR3 is TGTGCCAGCAGCCCGGACAGTCGCTCTGGAAACACCATATATTTT.

J is TRBJ1-2 and V is TRBV11-2; 10 nucleotides line up with TRBD1. The CDR3 totals 15 residues. Trimming cost V 5 bases and J 3 bases; bases outside gene matches: 6. Per germline, CDR1 SGHAT and CDR2 FQNNGV. CDR3 bases: TGTGCCAGCAGCCCGAGACAGGGGGCGGACTATGGCTACACCTTC. Its protein product is CASSPRQGADYGYTF.

This clone was detected a few times. The germline gene is not matched at one end of the junction; a read error may be the cause. This chain joins TRBV7-7 and TRBJ1-1, with a tentative D call TRBD1 (5 bases). This CDR3 region has 12 residues. The V gene's germline CDR1 is SSHAT and CDR2 FNYEAQ (reference sequence). The CDR3 DNA follows: TGTGCTAGCAGCCCGGGGACCCGAAAAGGTTTCTTT. It translates to CASSPGTRKGFF.

The rearrangement joins TRBV7-3 to TRBJ2-2, with D tentatively TRBD2 (7 bases). There are 19 residues in the CDR3. The germline V and J ends were trimmed by 5 bases and 7 bases, with 29 bases remaining between them. Germline CDR1 SGHTA, CDR2 FQGTGA. The CDR3: CASSPRVLGGGDRGGELFF. CDR3 in DNA: TGTGCCAGCAGCCCCCGGGTTTTGGGGGGGGGCGACAGAGGCGGGGAGCTGTTTTTT.

V is TRBV30 and J is TRBJ1-4, with D uncertain. Germline V gene sequence: CDR1 GTSNPN, CDR2 SVGIG (reference sequence). CDR3 size: 14 residues. V lost 3 bases and J 0 bases, leaving 8 bases between the germline ends. The CDR3 DNA reads as TGTGCCTGGAGGCCCAAGGCAACTAATGAAAAACTGTTTTTT. Its translation is CAWRPKATNEKLFF.

The chain links TRBV25-1 to TRBJ2-3, with a weak D call TRBD2 (6 bases). The CDR3 is 14 amino acids. Trimming took off 1 base at V and 2 bases at J, with 7 bases between the two ends. The V gene's germline CDR1 is MGHDK and CDR2 SYGVNS. The CDR3 DNA reads TGTGCCAGCAGTGAATGGCGGGACACAGATACGCAGTATTTT. Protein: CASSEWRDTDTQYF.

The chain employs TRBV27 and TRBJ2-7; TRBD2 matches 9 bases. Looked up from germline, CDR1 is MNHEY and CDR2 is SMNVEV (reference sequence). This CDR3 region has 15 residues. The V gene end was trimmed by 6 bases and the J gene end by 6 bases; junction bases not matched to a gene: 12. CDR3 residues: CASRETSGAPGEQYF. CDR3 DNA: TGTGCCAGCAGGGAGACTAGCGGAGCCCCAGGCGAGCAGTACTTC.

This clone was counted a single time. This chain uses TRBV11-2 with TRBJ1-4, with D perhaps TRBD1 (6 bases). Germline V gives CDR1 SGHAT, CDR2 FQNNGV. The CDR3 length is 15 residues. V gave up 4 bases and J gave up 9 bases, with 18 bases separating them. CDR3 coding DNA: TGTGCCAGCAGCTCGACCCTCGACAGGTCTAAAAAACTGTTTTTT. It is translated as CASSSTLDRSKKLFF.

The chain uses TRBV21-1 and TRBJ2-2; the table's D call, TRBD2, was not checked against the DNA. TRBV21-1 is a documented pseudogene. This CDR3 comprises 17 residues. Here the CDR3 reads CASSPPGSEKNTGELFF. The CDR3 coding sequence is TGTGCCAGCAGTCCCCCGGGTAGCGAAAAGAACACCGGGGAGCTGTTTTTT.

The V gene is TRBV15, the J gene TRBJ2-3; D perhaps matches TRBD2 (7 bases). Germline values: CDR1 LNHNV, CDR2 YYDKDF (reference sequence). V was clipped by 5 bases and J by 0 bases, with 15 bases between them. This CDR3 has 16 amino acids. The CDR3 DNA is TGTGCCACCAGCCGGGGGGCCAGCGCTAGCACAGATACGCAGTATTTT. It translates to CATSRGASASTDTQYF.

This sequence joins TRBV6-6 and TRBJ1-2; TRBD1 aligns across 8 bases. This CDR3 has 14 residues. CDR1 is MNHNY, CDR2 SVGAGI, per germline (reference sequence). V was pared by 5 bases and J by 3 bases, with 5 bases of the junction left unmatched. CDR3 residues: CASSARGRDYGYTF. Here the CDR3 DNA reads TGTGCCAGCAGTGCCAGGGGGCGCGACTATGGCTACACCTTC.

J is TRBJ1-2 and V is TRBV19, with D maybe TRBD1 (6 bases). Germline V lookup: CDR1 LNHDA, CDR2 SQIVND (reference sequence). V gave up 9 bases and J gave up 0 bases, with 14 bases separating them. CDR3 size: 14 residues. For the CDR3, the DNA is TGTGCCAGCCACCCGGGACACCCTAACTATGGCTACACCTTC. Translation gives CASHPGHPNYGYTF.

The rearrangement links TRBV7-2 to TRBJ1-1; possibly TRBD1 for D (5 bases). CDR1 is SGHTA and CDR2 is FQGNSA in the germline V gene. Trimming cost V 5 bases and J 5 bases, with 15 bases left between them. This CDR3 has 14 amino acids. The CDR3 DNA sequence: TGTGCCAGCAGCCCTCCAGGGCGCGGAACTGAAGCTTTCTTT. It yields the protein CASSPPGRGTEAFF. The complete variable domain, with remaining parts taken from reference TRBV7-2 and TRBJ1-1, reads GAGVSQSPSNKVTEKGKDVELRCDPISGHTALYWYRQSLGQGLEFLIYFQGNSAPDKSGLPSDRFSAERTGGSVSTLTIQRTQQEDSAVYLCASSPPGRGTEAFFGQGTRLTVV.

V usage is TRBV6-6 and J usage is TRBJ1-2; D gene uncertain. The CDR3 has 14 residues. V lost 6 bases and J lost 7, with 18 bases in between. CDR1 and CDR2 from the germline V gene are MNHNY and SVGAGI (reference sequence). As DNA, the CDR3 is TGTGCCAGCAGCCTAGGCGACACTAGGGCTGGCTACACCTTC. It encodes CASSLGDTRAGYTF.

The CDR3 loop is CASSDRVRAYEQYF. Written as DNA, the CDR3 is TGTGCCAGCAGTGACAGGGTCCGGGCTTACGAGCAGTACTTC. The chain joins TRBV28 to TRBJ2-5; 7 nucleotides align to TRBD1. TRBJ2-7 matches the DNA end more closely, so the J call is doubtful. This CDR3 is 14 amino acids long. Germline V gene data show CDR1 as MDHEN and CDR2 as SYDVKM.

The rearrangement links TRBV5-1 to TRBJ1-4, with a weak D call TRBD1 (5 bases). With 0 bases removed from V and 4 bases from J, the gap between germline ends came to 10 bases. This CDR3 spans 15 amino acids. The germline gives CDR1 SGHRS, CDR2 YFSETQ. The CDR3 region has the DNA TGCGCCAGCAGCTTGGAGCATGGGGGTAATGAAAAACTGTTTTTT. Translation: CASSLEHGGNEKLFF.

V usage is TRBV18 and J usage is TRBJ2-7; tentative D call: TRBD2 (5 bases). The CDR3 totals 15 residues. Trimming took 2 bases from V and 3 from J, leaving 14 bases between them. Germline CDR1 and CDR2: KGHSH and LQKENI. The CDR3 region is CASSPSDQAGYEQYF. The CDR3 DNA follows: TGTGCCAGCTCACCATCCGACCAGGCGGGCTACGAGCAGTACTTC.

This chain connects TRBV5-4 to TRBJ1-1; 7 positions match TRBD1. Trimming removed 3 bases from V and 0 bases from J; junction bases left unmatched: 5. The CDR3 consists of 15 residues. The germline CDR1 and CDR2 sequences are SGHNT and YYREEE (reference sequence). The CDR3 DNA sequence: TGTGCCAGCAGCTATGGACAGGCGATGAACACTGAAGCTTTCTTT. Translation: CASSYGQAMNTEAFF.

This chain links TRBV5-1 with TRBJ2-7; D is possibly TRBD2 (6 bases). CDR1 SGHRS and CDR2 YFSETQ come from the germline V gene. The germline V and J ends were trimmed by 5 bases and 4 bases, with 13 bases remaining between them. CDR3 size: 13 residues. CDR3 nucleotide sequence: TGCGCCAGCAGTCTCTCCGGGGGATACGAGCAGTACTTC. Translation gives CASSLSGGYEQYF.

CDR3 sequence: CASSPGDFPTDTQYF. DNA for the CDR3: TGTGCCAGCAGTCCGGGGGACTTCCCCACAGATACGCAGTATTTT. J is TRBJ2-3 and V is TRBV27, with D possibly TRBD2 on 6 matching bases. This CDR3 has 15 amino acids. Between the trimmed V and J ends, which lost 5 bases and 2 bases, there was a span of 14 bases. CDR1 and CDR2 (germline): MNHEY, SMNVEV (reference sequence).

The V call is TRBV2, the J call TRBJ2-7, with 11 positions matching TRBD1. The CDR3 runs to 18 residues. The V and J ends lost 2 bases and 0 bases, in that order; junction bases with no gene match: 9. Germline loops: CDR1 SNHLY, CDR2 FYNNEI. This chain's CDR3 is CASSERARGTGGSYEQYF. CDR3 coding DNA: TGTGCCAGCAGTGAACGGGCCAGAGGGACAGGGGGCTCCTACGAGCAGTACTTC.

V is TRBV9 and J is TRBJ2-5; the D is unclear. V lost 4 bases and J lost 5, with 12 bases in between. The CDR3 runs to 13 residues. The germline V gene encodes CDR1 SGDLS and CDR2 YYNGEE. This CDR3 reads CASSPAHSETQYF. As DNA, the CDR3 is TGTGCCAGCAGCCCCGCTCATTCGGAGACCCAGTACTTC.

The chain uses TRBV11-2 and TRBJ2-7, with D uncertain. Germline V gene sequence: CDR1 SGHAT, CDR2 FQNNGV. V was cut by 5 bases and J by 2 bases, with 13 bases left in between. The CDR3 runs to 14 residues. The CDR3 protein is CASSRDVLTYEQYF. In nucleotides, the CDR3 is TGTGCCAGCAGCCGAGACGTCTTGACCTACGAGCAGTACTTC.

This chain links TRBV5-8 with TRBJ2-1; D is uncertain. Germline CDR1 SGHTS, CDR2 YDEGEE. Deletions cut 4 bases from V and 15 bases from J, with 8 bases between. The CDR3 sequence is 9 residues long. The CDR3 sequence: CASSPPRFF. The CDR3 region has the DNA TGTGCCAGCAGCCCCCCCCGGTTCTTC. Filled out from reference TRBV5-8 and TRBJ2-1, the complete variable domain reads EAGVTQSPTHLIKTRGQQATLRCSPISGHTSVYWYQQALGLGLQFLLWYDEGEERNRGNFPPRFSGRQFPNYSSELNVNALELEDSALYLCASSPPRFFGPGTRLTVL.

This CDR3 is CATSKPGTGRYEQYF. DNA for the CDR3: TGTGCCACCAGCAAACCCGGGACAGGGCGCTACGAGCAGTACTTC. The chain links TRBV15 to TRBJ2-7; 9 bases align to TRBD1. Germline V CDR1 and CDR2: LNHNV, YYDKDF (reference sequence). Unmatched junction bases numbered 7, after V lost 4 bases and J lost 3 bases. The length of the CDR3 is 15 residues.